These 3 T cell receptor beta chains were sequenced from one sample in a study of control samples from healthy donors and cancer patients. Generated by immunoSEQ multiplex PCR, the TCRdb table keeps only in-frame clones and is missing some. The sample shows about 150,000 clones, approximately 93% of them seen only once. Sequenced: blood. Every receptor here comes from a man aged 18 to 29 in good health.

The chain couples TRBV29-1 to TRBJ1-1; D is unresolved. This CDR3 is built from 11 residues. Trimming took 4 bases from V and 0 from J, leaving 3 bases between them. CDR1 SQVTM and CDR2 ANQGSEA come from the germline V gene. As DNA, the CDR3 is TGCAGCGTTGGAGTGAACACTGAAGCTTTCTTT. It encodes CSVGVNTEAFF.

The genes are TRBV11-2 and TRBJ2-3, with D possibly matching TRBD2 (6 bases). The CDR3 consists of 16 residues. CDR1 and CDR2 from the germline V gene are SGHAT and FQNNGV. Trimming removed 6 bases at V and 11 bases at J, with 27 bases between. CDR3 region: CASRSIPRDFLRGQYF. The CDR3 DNA is TGTGCCAGCAGATCCATACCCAGGGACTTCCTTCGAGGGCAGTATTTT.

The genes are TRBV19 and TRBJ1-4; TRBD1 might be the D (5 bases). The CDR3 is made up of 15 amino acids. Deletions cut 7 bases from V and 6 bases from J, with 18 bases between. Germline V gene data show CDR1 as LNHDA and CDR2 as SQIVND (reference sequence). CDR3 region: CASTGTQMGYEKLFF. The CDR3, as DNA: TGTGCCAGTACGGGGACTCAAATGGGTTATGAAAAACTGTTTTTT.